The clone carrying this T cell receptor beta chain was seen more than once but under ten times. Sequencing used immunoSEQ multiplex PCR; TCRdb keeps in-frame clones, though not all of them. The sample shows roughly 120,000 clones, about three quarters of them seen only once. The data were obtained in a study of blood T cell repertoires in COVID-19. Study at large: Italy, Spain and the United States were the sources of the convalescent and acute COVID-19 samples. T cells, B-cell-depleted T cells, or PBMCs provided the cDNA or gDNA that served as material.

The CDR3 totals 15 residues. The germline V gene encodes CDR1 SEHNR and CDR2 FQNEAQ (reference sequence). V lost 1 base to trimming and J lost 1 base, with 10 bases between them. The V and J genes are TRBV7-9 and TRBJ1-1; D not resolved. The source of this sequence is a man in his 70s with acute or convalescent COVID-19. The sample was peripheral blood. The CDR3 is CASSLGGRGNTEAFF. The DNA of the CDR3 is TGTGCCAGCAGCTTAGGAGGGCGGGGGAACACTGAAGCTTTCTTT.